The source of this T cell receptor beta chain is a study of T cell changes during pregnancy in multiple sclerosis. This CDR3 has 15 residues. The V and J ends lost 7 bases and 4 bases respectively, with 18 bases between them. From germline, CDR1 is SGHTA and CDR2 FQGNSA. The protocol was immunoSEQ multiplex PCR, while the TCRdb copy is restricted to in-frame clones and leaves out a portion. The top ten hold roughly 5% of the sample, which has tens of thousands of clones, over 75% seen once. The V and J genes are TRBV7-2 and TRBJ2-3; tentatively, D is TRBD1 (8 bases). Sequences were derived from CD8+ T cells from peripheral blood mononuclear cells, sampled before pregnancy. This clonotype was sampled from a female donor with multiple sclerosis, enrolled in a pregnancy study. This CDR3 reads CASTQQGGGPDTQYF. The CDR3 coding sequence is TGTGCCAGCACCCAACAGGGGGGAGGGCCAGATACGCAGTATTTT.